This T cell receptor (beta chain) stems from a study of radiotherapy plus CTLA-4 blockade in lung cancer. About the study: Among all patients, roughly 19% showed objective responses, while roughly 34% had disease control.

Turning to this clone: Its matching antigen is unknown.

It was focal radiation plus CTLA-4 blockade with ipilimumab that patients with chemo-refractory metastatic non-small-cell lung cancer received. Repertoires were generated with immunoSEQ multiplex PCR, while TCRdb's copy carries only in-frame clones and drops some. The table includes 65,000 to 95,000 clones, around 86% detected once. General study results and limits: Tumor-derived TCR clones expanded in blood after radiotherapy plus ipilimumab. Reports state that early shifts in blood T cell clones, with interferon-beta, best predicted response.

The germline gives CDR1 MNHEY, CDR2 SVGAGI. The CDR3 extends over 14 amino acids. Trimming pared 6 bases from V and 8 bases from J, leaving 19 bases between. The source of this sequence is a human donor with non-small cell lung cancer that progressed on radiotherapy plus ipilimumab. Sample: peripheral blood, taken from a patient treated with radiotherapy plus ipilimumab. The chain has TRBV6-5 and TRBJ1-1; a weak D match, TRBD1 (6 bases). The CDR3 spells CASRENRDSSEAFF. DNA for the CDR3: TGTGCCAGCAGGGAGAACAGGGATAGTAGCGAAGCTTTCTTT.